A single sample gave rise to the 28 T cell receptor beta chains below, sequenced in a study of blood T cell repertoires in COVID-19. Repertoires were generated with immunoSEQ multiplex PCR, while TCRdb's copy carries only in-frame clones and drops some. The sample holds fewer than 200,000 clones, around 73% seen once. Material for sequencing was PBMCs or T cells enriched from blood (not recorded which). The receptors stem from a woman aged 50 to 65 who had recovered from COVID-19.

The rearrangement joins TRBV7-9 to TRBJ1-4; a possible D gene is TRBD1 (6 bases). Germline V gene sequence: CDR1 SEHNR, CDR2 FQNEAQ (reference sequence). CDR3 length: 14 residues. V was clipped by 5 bases and J by 8 bases, with 15 bases between them. The CDR3: CASSQQGSGEKLFF. The CDR3 DNA follows: TGTGCCAGCAGCCAACAGGGAAGTGGAGAAAAACTGTTTTTT.

V usage is TRBV4-1 and J usage is TRBJ2-6; 7 positions match TRBD1. Unmatched junction bases numbered 6, after V lost 5 bases and J lost 2 bases. Per germline, CDR1 MGHRA and CDR2 YSYEKL. The CDR3 sequence is 16 residues long. CDR3 loop: CASSRGQMAGANVLTF. The CDR3 nucleotides are TGCGCCAGCAGCAGGGGGCAGATGGCTGGGGCCAACGTCCTGACTTTC.

This chain joins TRBV20-1 and TRBJ2-3; D is uncertain. CDR1 and CDR2 from the germline V gene are DFQATT and SNEGSKA (reference sequence). V lost 0 bases and J 9 bases, leaving 7 bases between the germline ends. The CDR3 contains 11 residues. The CDR3 loop is CSARDLVTQYF. The CDR3 DNA reads as TGCAGTGCTAGAGATCTAGTGACGCAGTATTTT.

The V gene is TRBV18, the J gene TRBJ2-3; possible D gene TRBD2, 6 bases. V lost 4 bases and J 5 bases, leaving 10 bases between the germline ends. The germline V gene has CDR1 KGHSH and CDR2 LQKENI. The CDR3 contains 13 residues. DNA for the CDR3: TGTGCCAGCTCACAGTTGCGGGGAGATACGCAGTATTTT. Encoded protein: CASSQLRGDTQYF.

This clone was counted a few times. The chain couples TRBV28 to TRBJ1-5; the match to TRBD1 covers 7 bases. In germline, CDR1 is MDHEN, CDR2 SYDVKM. The trim removed 3 bases at V and 4 bases at J, leaving 3 bases unmatched. The CDR3 covers 14 residues. The CDR3 DNA reads TGTGCCAGCAGTTTGACAGGGATTAATCAGCCCCAGCATTTT. Translated, it gives CASSLTGINQPQHF.

The chain joins TRBV5-6 to TRBJ2-1, with D perhaps matching TRBD1 (6 bases). The germline V gene encodes CDR1 SGHDT and CDR2 YYEEEE. Trimming shortened V by 2 bases and J by 9 bases, and 18 bases separated the two germline ends. The CDR3 spans 15 residues. CDR3 nucleotides: TGTGCCAGCAGCTTAGGGGGATTCCGTTTGGGTGAGCAGTTCTTC. The encoded protein is CASSLGGFRLGEQFF.

The chain recombines TRBV4-1 with TRBJ1-2; perhaps TRBD1 as D (6 bases). Trimming took 4 bases from V and 2 from J, leaving 8 bases between them. The germline V gene encodes CDR1 MGHRA and CDR2 YSYEKL. The CDR3 has 13 residues. The CDR3 protein is CASSPGQNYGYTF. Here the CDR3 DNA reads TGCGCCAGCAGCCCCGGACAGAACTATGGCTACACCTTC.

This clone was observed once. This sequence joins TRBV19 and TRBJ1-2; TRBD1 matches 7 bases. Germline V lookup: CDR1 LNHDA, CDR2 SQIVND (reference sequence). J lost 11 bases, V lost 3 bases, and 6 bases had no gene match. The CDR3 is 12 residues long. CDR3 DNA: TGTGCCAGTAGTATGGGACAGCTCGGTTACACCTTC. Its protein is CASSMGQLGYTF.

J is TRBJ2-4 and V is TRBV19; a possible D gene is TRBD1 (5 bases). CDR1 is LNHDA, CDR2 SQIVND, per germline (reference sequence). Between the trimmed V and J ends, which lost 3 bases and 0 bases, there was a span of 12 bases. CDR3 length: 16 residues. The CDR3 sequence: CASSMMDTVAKNIQYF. For the CDR3, the DNA is TGTGCCAGTAGTATGATGGACACAGTAGCCAAAAACATTCAGTACTTC.

This sequence joins TRBV19 and TRBJ2-1, with D maybe TRBD2 (5 bases). CDR3 length: 11 residues. Germline lookup yields CDR1 LNHDA and CDR2 SQIVND (reference sequence). The V and J ends lost 7 bases and 4 bases respectively, with 5 bases between them. The CDR3 sequence is CASTGYNEQFF. For the CDR3, the DNA is TGTGCCAGTACGGGGTACAATGAGCAGTTCTTC.

The chain carries TRBV27 and TRBJ2-5, with 9 bases fitting TRBD2. Germline loops: CDR1 MNHEY, CDR2 SMNVEV (reference sequence). CDR3 length: 15 amino acids. J lost 0 bases, V lost 10 bases, and 9 bases had no gene match. The CDR3 bases are TGTGCCACCCGTGAAGCGGGAGGATACCAAGAGACCCAGTACTTC. Protein sequence: CATREAGGYQETQYF.

The CDR3 sequence: CASTSRQGYTGELFF. The CDR3, as DNA: TGTGCCAGCACCTCCCGACAGGGGTACACCGGGGAGCTGTTTTTT. The V and J genes are TRBV6-6 and TRBJ2-2; TRBD1 aligns across 8 bases. In germline, CDR1 is MNHNY, CDR2 SVGAGI (reference sequence). Trimming at V came to 7 bases and at J to 3 bases, leaving 7 bases not matched to a gene. The CDR3 sequence is 15 residues long.

The J gene is TRBJ1-3, the V gene TRBV19, with unresolved D. There are 17 residues in the CDR3. Germline assignment: CDR1 LNHDA and CDR2 SQIVND (reference sequence). The germline V and J ends were trimmed by 6 bases and 0 bases, with 18 bases remaining between them. CDR3 in DNA: TGTGCCAGTAGCCGAAACTCAGGTCCCGACTCTGGAAACACCATATATTTT. It yields the protein CASSRNSGPDSGNTIYF.

The V call is TRBV12-5, the J call TRBJ2-1; 9 nucleotides align to TRBD1. Germline assignment: CDR1 LGHNT and CDR2 FRNRAP. This CDR3 comprises 14 residues. V lost 6 bases to trimming and J lost 8 bases; unmatched junction nucleotides: 8. The CDR3 DNA is TGTGCTAGTGGGGCCGGGACAGGGTTAGATGAGCAGTTCTTC. It specifies CASGAGTGLDEQFF.

V is TRBV19 and J is TRBJ1-6; TRBD1 matches 7 bases. This CDR3 is built from 14 residues. V shed 5 bases, J shed 9 bases, and the junction held 7 bases outside the gene matches. The germline gives CDR1 LNHDA, CDR2 SQIVND (reference sequence). CDR3 coding DNA: TGTGCCAGTAGTCCGGGACAGTCCATTTCACCCCTCCACTTT. This sequence encodes CASSPGQSISPLHF.

This CDR3 reads CASSSGGVGTGELFF. The CDR3 DNA is TGTGCCAGCAGTTCAGGGGGCGTCGGCACCGGGGAGCTGTTTTTT. The J gene is TRBJ2-2, the V gene TRBV27; 8 bases align to TRBD1. CDR1 and CDR2 from the germline V gene are MNHEY and SMNVEV (reference sequence). Trimming took 4 bases from V and 4 from J; bases not matched to a gene: 5. The CDR3 extends over 15 amino acids.

There are a few counts of this clone. The chain couples TRBV27 to TRBJ1-1; TRBD1 agrees at 9 bases. CDR3 length: 18 residues. V dropped 4 bases and J dropped 5; count of bases not matched to a gene: 17. CDR1 and CDR2 (germline): MNHEY, SMNVEV (reference sequence). This CDR3 is CASSSTGGVFFVGTEAFF. The CDR3 nucleotides are TGTGCCAGCAGTTCGACAGGGGGAGTTTTCTTCGTTGGGACTGAAGCTTTCTTT.

This chain links TRBV19 with TRBJ1-1; 8 bases agree with TRBD1. V was pared by 7 bases and J by 5 bases, with 3 bases of the junction left unmatched. Germline V gene data show CDR1 as LNHDA and CDR2 as SQIVND (reference sequence). CDR3 size: 12 residues. CDR3 sequence reads: CASNDRGTEAFF. For the CDR3, the DNA is TGTGCCAGTAACGACAGGGGTACTGAAGCTTTCTTT.

The V call is TRBV11-1, the J call TRBJ2-1, with D hard to call. Trimming took off 0 bases at V and 9 bases at J, with 3 bases between the two ends. The length of the CDR3 is 11 residues. CDR1 and CDR2 (germline): SGHAT, FQDESV (reference sequence). The CDR3 loop reads CASSLASEQFF. The CDR3 DNA sequence: TGTGCCAGCAGCTTAGCCAGTGAGCAGTTCTTC.

The rearrangement uses TRBV27 and TRBJ2-7; weak D call: TRBD1 (8 bases). The CDR3 is made up of 15 amino acids. V lost 8 bases, J lost 3 bases, and 20 bases lay in between. Germline CDR1 reads MNHEY; CDR2 reads SMNVEV (reference sequence). CDR3 nucleotide sequence: TGTGCCAGCGCGCTGGGAGGGACAGGAAACTACGAGCAGTACTTC. Its translation: CASALGGTGNYEQYF.

The CDR3 DNA is TGTGCCAGTGGCCACCCGGGGTCCGAGGGGACCCAGTACTTC. This sequence encodes CASGHPGSEGTQYF. J is TRBJ2-5 and V is TRBV2; D might be TRBD2 (5 bases). This CDR3 region has 14 residues. V was pared by 9 bases and J by 7 bases, with 21 bases between. The germline V gene has CDR1 SNHLY and CDR2 FYNNEI.

The V and J genes are TRBV28 and TRBJ2-5; the match to TRBD2 covers 8 bases. V lost 5 bases and J lost 4; bases outside the gene matches: 12. The germline CDR1 and CDR2 sequences are MDHEN and SYDVKM. This CDR3 region has 16 residues. The CDR3 region has the DNA TGTGCCAGCAGTACAACCGGGACTAGGGAGGCAGAGACCCAGTACTTC. Its protein is CASSTTGTREAETQYF.

This clone was counted once. The rearrangement links TRBV6-1 to TRBJ2-5, with D possibly matching TRBD1 (5 bases). CDR1 and CDR2 (germline): MNHNS, SASEGT. Trimming pared 3 bases from V and 5 bases from J, leaving 13 bases between. The CDR3 runs to 14 residues. CDR3 sequence (DNA): TGTGCCAGCAGTGACTACTCAGGGTTGGAGACCCAGTACTTC. Translating it yields CASSDYSGLETQYF.

V and J are TRBV15 and TRBJ2-6; 9 bases match TRBD1. The length of the CDR3 is 18 residues. J gave up 2 bases and V 5 bases, and 10 bases lay outside the gene matches. Per germline, CDR1 LNHNV and CDR2 YYDKDF (reference sequence). The CDR3 here is CATSLSGTGSPGANVLTF. CDR3 in DNA: TGTGCCACCAGCCTCTCCGGGACAGGGTCGCCTGGGGCCAACGTCCTGACTTTC.

This sequence joins TRBV5-6 and TRBJ2-7; D is unclear. The CDR3 is made up of 13 amino acids. The germline CDR1 and CDR2 sequences are SGHDT and YYEEEE. The V and J ends lost 2 bases and 0 bases respectively, with 6 bases between them. The chain's CDR3 is CASSLRSSYEQYF. The CDR3 coding sequence is TGTGCCAGCAGCTTACGTAGCTCCTACGAGCAGTACTTC.

The chain joins TRBV24-1 to TRBJ1-4; 10 positions agree with TRBD1. V was clipped by 3 bases and J by 8 bases; unmatched bases: 5. CDR1 is KGHDR and CDR2 is SFDVKD in the germline V gene. The CDR3 sequence is 15 residues long. The CDR3: CATSDPGTGVEKLFF. CDR3 in DNA: TGTGCCACCAGTGATCCCGGGACAGGGGTGGAAAAACTGTTTTTT.

The V and J genes are TRBV2 and TRBJ2-3; the match to TRBD2 covers 8 bases. CDR3 length: 16 amino acids. Trimming took 7 bases from V and 4 from J; bases not matched to a gene: 13. Germline loops: CDR1 SNHLY, CDR2 FYNNEI. CDR3 residues: CASKDQAGESADTQYF. The CDR3 DNA reads as TGTGCCAGCAAGGATCAAGCGGGAGAAAGCGCAGATACGCAGTATTTT.

This clone was observed a handful of times. The genes are TRBV6-5 and TRBJ1-5, with unresolved D. The germline CDR1 and CDR2 sequences are MNHEY and SVGAGI. This CDR3 is built from 12 residues. The V end was cut by 7 bases, the J end by 6 bases, with 10 bases between. Here the CDR3 DNA reads TGTGCCAGCACCCTACCGGGTCAGCCCCAGCATTTT. Translated: CASTLPGQPQHF.